These 30 T cell receptor beta chains share one sample of origin, sequenced in a study of CD8 T cells in ankylosing spondylitis. Broader study findings: Within ankylosing spondylitis blood, a TCR beta motif made up of eight highly homologous variants appeared to be characteristic.

No antigen has been identified for these receptors. Via MiXCR, TCRdb re-called the 5' RACE reads, giving one row per CDR3 protein. The sample holds roughly 470,000 distinct CDR3 sequences, roughly 26% seen once. The specimen sequenced was blood, either unsorted or a sorted T cell fraction (not recorded which). These receptors were obtained from a male donor with ankylosing spondylitis.

V is TRBV12-3 or TRBV12-4 and J is TRBJ1-1; D might be TRBD1 (6 bases). Trimming took off 10 bases at V and 10 bases at J, with 16 bases between the two ends. The CDR3 extends over 11 amino acids. For the CDR3, the DNA is TGTGCCACCTCGACAGGCCGTTCAGCTTTCTTT. Its protein product is CATSTGRSAFF.

The CDR3 sequence: CATSGQGRNEQFF. The CDR3 DNA sequence: TGTGCCACCAGTGGACAGGGGAGAAATGAGCAGTTCTTC. The rearrangement joins TRBV24-1 to TRBJ2-1; 8 positions match TRBD1. Germline values: CDR1 KGHDR, CDR2 SFDVKD. The CDR3 covers 13 residues. With V trimmed by 5 bases and J by 7 bases, 3 bases remained unmatched.

J is TRBJ1-2 and V is TRBV20-1; possibly TRBD1 for D (6 bases). The V gene lost 4 bases and the J gene lost 5 bases, with 14 bases spanning the gap. The V gene's germline CDR1 is DFQATT and CDR2 SNEGSKA (reference sequence). The CDR3 extends over 13 amino acids. This CDR3 is CSAIGGARYGYTF. The CDR3 nucleotides read TGCAGTGCTATTGGGGGGGCCAGGTATGGCTACACCTTC.

The chain is built from TRBV20-1 and TRBJ1-5; no definite D call. Trimming took 1 base from V and 0 from J, leaving 7 bases between them. Germline lookup yields CDR1 DFQATT and CDR2 SNEGSKA (reference sequence). This CDR3 has 14 amino acids. The CDR3 DNA follows: TGCAGTGCTAGAGGGCAGTATAGCAATCAGCCCCAGCATTTT. This encodes CSARGQYSNQPQHF.

In DNA form, the CDR3 reads TGTGCCATCAGTGAGTCATGGTATGAGCAGTTCTTC. Its translation is CAISESWYEQFF. The chain uses TRBV10-3 and TRBJ2-1, with D hard to call. The CDR3 is 12 amino acids. Trimming removed 0 bases from V and 8 bases from J, with 5 bases in between. Germline assignment: CDR1 ENHRY and CDR2 SYGVKD.

The chain combines TRBV5-1 with TRBJ1-1, with 8 bases lining up with TRBD1. This CDR3 spans 15 amino acids. With 3 bases clipped from V and 4 bases from J, the junction kept 8 bases outside the gene matches. The germline V gene encodes CDR1 SGHRS and CDR2 YFSETQ. The CDR3 protein is CASSSLTGVRTEAFF. In DNA, the CDR3 is TGCGCCAGCAGCTCCCTGACAGGGGTGCGCACTGAAGCTTTCTTT.

The chain has TRBV19 and TRBJ1-5, with 10 nucleotides matching TRBD1. V shed 4 bases, J shed 0 bases, and the junction held 3 bases outside the gene matches. CDR1 is LNHDA, CDR2 SQIVND, per germline (reference sequence). This CDR3 region has 16 residues. In DNA, the CDR3 is TGTGCCAGTAGTAGGGGGACAGGGGCTAGCAATCAGCCCCAGCATTTT. It codes for CASSRGTGASNQPQHF. Combining the CDR3 with reference TRBV19 and TRBJ1-5 gives the whole variable domain DGGITQSPKYLFRKEGQNVTLSCEQNLNHDAMYWYRQDPGQGLRLIYYSQIVNDFQKGDIAEGYSVSREKKESFPLTVTSAQKNPTAFYLCASSRGTGASNQPQHFGDGTRLSIL.

This chain uses TRBV7-2 with TRBJ2-2; weak D call: TRBD1 (5 bases). This CDR3 is built from 13 residues. The V and J ends lost 2 bases and 10 bases respectively, with 11 bases between them. In germline, CDR1 is SGHTA, CDR2 FQGNSA. Written as DNA, the CDR3 is TGTGCCAGCAGCTTAAGGGGTCAGCTGGAGCTGTTTTTT. Amino acid sequence: CASSLRGQLELFF. Full variable domain (remainder filled in from reference TRBV7-2 and TRBJ2-2): GAGVSQSPSNKVTEKGKDVELRCDPISGHTALYWYRQSLGQGLEFLIYFQGNSAPDKSGLPSDRFSAERTGGSVSTLTIQRTQQEDSAVYLCASSLRGQLELFFGEGSRLTVL.

The J gene is TRBJ1-1, the V gene TRBV7-9; 9 bases are a match to TRBD1. The CDR3 covers 15 residues. With V trimmed by 1 base and J by 6 bases, 6 bases remained unmatched. CDR1 SEHNR and CDR2 FQNEAQ come from the germline V gene (reference sequence). This chain's CDR3 is CASSLGDRGEAEAFF. The CDR3 coding sequence is TGTGCCAGCAGCTTAGGCGACAGGGGGGAGGCTGAAGCTTTCTTT.

V usage is TRBV5-1 and J usage is TRBJ1-2; D ambiguous. This CDR3 region has 12 residues. Germline V gives CDR1 SGHRS, CDR2 YFSETQ. The V end was cut by 3 bases, the J end by 0 bases, with 3 bases between. The CDR3 DNA reads TGCGCCAGCAGCTGGACTAACTATGGCTACACCTTC. Protein: CASSWTNYGYTF.

The rearrangement uses TRBV6-1 and TRBJ1-5; weak D call: TRBD1 (6 bases). Germline V gives CDR1 MNHNS, CDR2 SASEGT. This CDR3 spans 15 amino acids. V was cut by 1 base and J by 6 bases, with 13 bases left in between. CDR3 loop: CASSEVTGRSQPQHF. The CDR3 DNA reads as TGTGCCAGCAGTGAAGTAACAGGGAGAAGTCAGCCCCAGCATTTT.

The rearrangement uses TRBV25-1 and TRBJ2-5, with a weak D call TRBD2 (6 bases). Deletions cut 8 bases from V and 1 base from J, with 14 bases between. This CDR3 is built from 14 residues. The germline V gene has CDR1 MGHDK and CDR2 SYGVNS. CDR3 residues: CASGQTGVQETQYF. In DNA, the CDR3 is TGTGCCAGCGGCCAGACGGGGGTCCAAGAGACCCAGTACTTC.

The chain uses TRBV5-1 and TRBJ2-3; 8 bases map to TRBD1. CDR3 size: 16 residues. The germline gives CDR1 SGHRS, CDR2 YFSETQ. V shed 3 bases and J 3 bases; nucleotides not matched to a gene: 9. The CDR3: CASSSARTGRTDTQYF. The DNA of the CDR3 is TGCGCCAGCAGCTCGGCGAGGACAGGGAGAACAGATACGCAGTATTTT. The whole variable domain, remainder taken from reference TRBV5-1 and TRBJ2-3, is KAGVTQTPRYLIKTRGQQVTLSCSPISGHRSVSWYQQTPGQGLQFLFEYFSETQRNKGNFPGRFSGRQFSNSRSEMNVSTLELGDSALYLCASSSARTGRTDTQYFGPGTRLTVL.

The sample holds a few counts of this clonotype. The chain carries TRBV25-1 and TRBJ1-2; D gene uncertain. The length of the CDR3 is 12 residues. Trimming stripped 3 bases from V and 4 bases from J, with 6 bases between. CDR1 is MGHDK, CDR2 SYGVNS, per germline. CDR3 nucleotides: TGTGCCAGCAGTGAGCACAGCTATGGCTACACCTTC. Its protein product is CASSEHSYGYTF.

This clonotype appeared a few times. The genes are TRBV20-1 and TRBJ1-1; D gene uncertain. This CDR3 is 13 amino acids long. V was cut by 6 bases and J by 4 bases, with 15 bases left in between. The germline gives CDR1 DFQATT, CDR2 SNEGSKA (reference sequence). CDR3 loop: CSAPSAGITEAFF. The CDR3 DNA follows: TGCAGTGCCCCTTCGGCGGGTATCACTGAAGCTTTCTTT.

This clonotype came up a few times. The DNA for the CDR3 is TGCAGCGTTGCGGGGGAGGGGCGCGAGCAGTACTTC. Translated: CSVAGEGREQYF. The chain combines TRBV29-1 with TRBJ2-7, with TRBD2 matching over 7 bases. The trim removed 4 bases at V and 6 bases at J, leaving 6 bases unmatched. This CDR3 comprises 12 residues. CDR1 and CDR2 from the germline V gene are SQVTM and ANQGSEA.

The table lists this clonotype with a few counts. The rearrangement links TRBV20-1 to TRBJ2-5, with TRBD2 as a possible D gene (5 bases). The germline V gene encodes CDR1 DFQATT and CDR2 SNEGSKA (reference sequence). The V end was cut by 0 bases, the J end by 3 bases, with 17 bases between. The CDR3 has 16 residues. In DNA, the CDR3 is TGCAGTGCTAGAGATCTAGAGGGAGCGAGAAAAGAGACCCAGTACTTC. The encoded protein is CSARDLEGARKETQYF.

V is TRBV20-1 and J is TRBJ2-1; the D gene is possibly TRBD2 (6 bases). Germline-derived CDR1 and CDR2 are DFQATT and SNEGSKA (reference sequence). Trimming took 3 bases from V and 4 from J, leaving 10 bases between them. The CDR3 extends over 13 amino acids. The CDR3 sequence is CSASMGLYNEQFF. The CDR3 bases are TGCAGTGCTAGTATGGGACTGTACAATGAGCAGTTCTTC.

This clonotype appeared a few times. V and J are TRBV20-1 and TRBJ1-4; the D is unclear. Germline loops: CDR1 DFQATT, CDR2 SNEGSKA (reference sequence). This CDR3 has 13 amino acids. V was cut by 6 bases and J by 0 bases, with 8 bases left in between. The CDR3 DNA reads TGCAGTGCCACTGTGGCAACTAATGAAAAACTGTTTTTT. Protein product: CSATVATNEKLFF.

The chain couples TRBV5-1 to TRBJ1-5; no reliable D call. Germline assignment: CDR1 SGHRS and CDR2 YFSETQ. Trimming stripped 2 bases from V and 7 bases from J, with 10 bases between. The CDR3 loop spans 13 amino acids. CDR3 DNA sequence: TGCGCCAGCAGCTTCGCCAGGAACCAGCCCCAGCATTTT. It encodes CASSFARNQPQHF.

This clonotype was seen more than once but under ten times. V usage is TRBV5-1 and J usage is TRBJ2-3; possible D gene TRBD1, 6 bases. Per the germline V gene, CDR1 is SGHRS and CDR2 is YFSETQ. The CDR3 contains 17 residues. The V end was cut by 0 bases, the J end by 0 bases, with 14 bases between. This CDR3 reads CASSLGLGTSSTDTQYF. CDR3 coding DNA: TGCGCCAGCAGCTTGGGGCTCGGGACAAGTAGCACAGATACGCAGTATTTT.

This clonotype was detected only a few times. The gene calls are TRBV20-1 and TRBJ1-2; D may be TRBD1 (6 bases). The V end was cut by 3 bases, the J end by 7 bases, with 15 bases between. This CDR3 spans 13 amino acids. Germline CDR1 DFQATT, CDR2 SNEGSKA (reference sequence). The CDR3 reads CSASPGGRLGYTF. CDR3 bases: TGCAGTGCTAGCCCCGGGGGGCGCCTTGGCTACACCTTC.

The gene calls are TRBV2 and TRBJ2-7; D is undetermined. In germline, CDR1 is SNHLY, CDR2 FYNNEI. V dropped 4 bases and J dropped 2 bases, with 12 bases sitting between them. CDR3 length equals 14 residues. CDR3 sequence: CASSAQGGAYEQYF. The CDR3 DNA reads as TGTGCCAGCAGTGCTCAAGGCGGAGCCTACGAGCAGTACTTC.

The V and J genes are TRBV15 and TRBJ2-2; 10 nucleotides line up with TRBD2. V was pared by 2 bases and J by 5 bases, with 5 bases of the junction left unmatched. Germline values: CDR1 LNHNV, CDR2 YYDKDF (reference sequence). The CDR3 covers 16 residues. DNA for the CDR3: TGTGCCACCAGCAGAAAAGCGGGAGGGCCAACCGGGGAGCTGTTTTTT. It encodes CATSRKAGGPTGELFF.

This clonotype was seen more than once but under ten times. The chain employs TRBV20-1 and TRBJ2-7; 11 bases are a match to TRBD2. The CDR3 is 18 residues long. The V gene end was trimmed by 0 bases and the J gene end by 2 bases; junction bases not matched to a gene: 12. CDR1 and CDR2 from the germline V gene are DFQATT and SNEGSKA (reference sequence). The CDR3 is CSARDRRTSGYRTYEQYF. The CDR3 DNA reads TGCAGTGCTAGAGATAGGAGGACTAGCGGGTACAGGACCTACGAGCAGTACTTC.

The rearrangement joins TRBV5-1 to TRBJ2-1; the D is unclear. CDR3 size: 15 residues. CDR1 SGHRS and CDR2 YFSETQ come from the germline V gene. Trimming left V 2 bases short and J 5 bases short, with 14 bases between. DNA for the CDR3: TGCGCCAGCAGCTTCGCGCCCCTGGGCAACAATGAGCAGTTCTTC. It is translated as CASSFAPLGNNEQFF.

This clonotype turned up a few times. The rearrangement links TRBV11-2 to TRBJ1-4; D perhaps matches TRBD1 (5 bases). Germline CDR1 SGHAT, CDR2 FQNNGV. With 2 bases removed from V and 3 bases from J, the gap between germline ends came to 13 bases. The CDR3 covers 16 residues. CDR3 loop: CASSLRGLFANEKLFF. The CDR3 DNA is TGTGCCAGCAGCTTAAGGGGCCTCTTTGCTAATGAAAAACTGTTTTTT.

V and J are TRBV10-1 and TRBJ2-7; D tentatively fits TRBD1 or TRBD2 (5 bases each). Germline CDR1 and CDR2: WNHNN and SYGVQD (reference sequence). V lost 2 bases and J lost 0, with 8 bases in between. The CDR3 loop spans 14 amino acids. In DNA, the CDR3 is TGCGCCAGCAGTGAGGGGACCCGCTCCTACGAGCAGTACTTC. The encoded protein is CASSEGTRSYEQYF.

The chain is built from TRBV5-5 and TRBJ2-7; 15 nucleotides match TRBD2. V lost 7 bases, J lost 3 bases, and 11 bases stayed unmatched. The germline gives CDR1 SGHKS, CDR2 YYEKEE (reference sequence). The CDR3 spans 17 residues. DNA of the CDR3: TGTGCCAGCGGCGGACTAGCGGGAGGGCCGTTGGGCTACGAGCAGTACTTC. This sequence encodes CASGGLAGGPLGYEQYF.

The rearrangement links TRBV3-1 to TRBJ2-3; possible D gene TRBD2, 6 bases. The CDR3 totals 14 residues. Per germline, CDR1 LGHDT and CDR2 YNNKEL (reference sequence). Trimming took 4 bases from V and 3 from J, leaving 11 bases between them. The CDR3 spells CASSLQLATDTQYF. CDR3 in DNA: TGTGCCAGCAGCCTGCAACTAGCAACAGATACGCAGTATTTT.